This TCR beta chain was retrieved from a study of blood T cell repertoires in COVID-19. This CDR3 region has 14 residues. With 4 bases removed from V and 8 bases from J, the gap between germline ends came to 18 bases. CDR1 and CDR2 (germline): SGDLS, YYNGEE. The method was immunoSEQ multiplex PCR; TCRdb's version includes in-frame clones alone and lacks a portion of them. Found here are 350,000 to 400,000 clones, 75% to 90% of them singletons; the top ten hold about 1%. The gene calls are TRBV9 and TRBJ1-1; D gene ambiguous. The sequencing input was PBMCs or T cells enriched from blood (not recorded which). This receptor was obtained from a man aged 18 to 29 who had recovered from COVID-19. The CDR3 region is CASSPPPLAVEAFF. The CDR3 DNA reads TGTGCCAGCAGCCCACCCCCGTTGGCGGTCGAAGCTTTCTTT.